The clone carrying this T cell receptor (beta chain) was observed once. The data belong to a study of CD8+CD57+ T cells in acquired aplastic anemia. Researchers used genomic DNA as the template to profile TCR beta VDJ and CDR3. TCRdb reanalysed the reads using MiXCR and keeps one entry per CDR3 protein. This sample has a few hundred thousand distinct CDR3 sequences, with roughly 68% found just once. The TCR sequence derives from a human donor in good health, serving as a control. Sequenced: sorted CD4+, CD8+, or CD8+CD57+ T cells (not recorded which) from PBMCs.

CDR3: CASSPDHRGGNTIYF. The DNA of the CDR3 is TGTGCCAGCAGCCCCGATCACCGAGGTGGAAACACCATATATTTT. The chain recombines TRBV7-9 with TRBJ1-3; D ambiguous. The germline CDR1 and CDR2 sequences are SEHNR and FQNEAQ (reference sequence). The CDR3 runs to 15 residues. V lost 5 bases to trimming and J lost 3 bases, with 14 bases between them. Combining the CDR3 with reference TRBV7-9 and TRBJ1-3 gives the whole variable domain DTGVSQNPRHKITKRGQNVTFRCDPISEHNRLYWYRQTLGQGPEFLTYFQNEAQLEKSRLLSDRFSAERPKGSFSTLEIQRTEQGDSAMYLCASSPDHRGGNTIYFGEGSWLTVV.